This is a list of T cell receptor beta chains from one sample in a study of monozygotic twins with inflammatory bowel disease. TCRdb reworked the 5' RACE reads into one entry per CDR3 protein, no DNA. Reported are some 190,000 distinct CDR3 sequences; the ten largest clones contain 7.5% to 9.5%. Sequencing was done on a sample of blood. The receptors shown here come from a human donor with ulcerative colitis or Crohn's disease, or a healthy co-twin of an affected twin (not recorded which). CDR3s include the opening cysteine and the closing phenylalanine or tryptophan. Fields, in order: CDR3 protein, V gene, J gene, clone size. A clone size is listed for some rows: how often the clone was seen (once, few, many), or a class if it is expanded.

CASSYDQGSGSEAFF,TRBV6-5,TRBJ1-1,-
CASTPAESKTQYF,TRBV12-3/TRBV12-4,TRBJ2-5,-
CASSLKGIGNQPQHF,TRBV12-3/TRBV12-4,TRBJ1-5,medium-sized
CASSGLAEGTDTQYF,TRBV12-3/TRBV12-4,TRBJ2-3,-
CASSEQGTSTDTQYF,TRBV5-1,TRBJ2-3,-
CASSPPEATVNYGYTF,TRBV5-1,TRBJ1-2,-
CSALIGGTYEQYF,TRBV20-1,TRBJ2-7,-
CASRLQGRSYNEQFF,TRBV6-1,TRBJ2-1,-
CASSTGGAANSPLHF,TRBV18,TRBJ1-6,-
CASSPGTSGGQWEQFF,TRBV12-3/TRBV12-4,TRBJ2-1,-
CASSVDGRATEAFF,TRBV9,TRBJ1-1,-
CASSSGGVGYYLETQYF,TRBV7-2,TRBJ2-5,-
CASLRAKTVHEQFF,TRBV2,TRBJ2-1,-
CATQKRGTDTQYF,TRBV27,TRBJ2-3,-
CASSSSSGANYGYTF,TRBV11-2,TRBJ1-2,-
CASTGTFGEQFF,TRBV27,TRBJ2-1,-
CASSMEGPNDYEQYF,TRBV19,TRBJ2-7,-
CASRPTGDHEQFF,TRBV5-1,TRBJ2-1,-
CASSQGLLPGYTF,TRBV3-1,TRBJ1-2,-
CALGDYNEQFF,TRBV19,TRBJ2-1,-
CASSPGTTKSSSEKLFF,TRBV7-9,TRBJ1-4,-
CASSPGRWTQYF,TRBV12-3/TRBV12-4,TRBJ2-5,-
CASSDHTDTQYF,TRBV6-5,TRBJ2-3,-
CSVPSFYTDTQYF,TRBV29-1,TRBJ2-3,-
CASSLGTLRDEQYF,TRBV18,TRBJ2-7,-
CASSQERVTGLEGEQYF,TRBV4-3,TRBJ2-7,-
CAISDISQETQYF,TRBV10-3,TRBJ2-5,-
CASSLVLAGADTQYF,TRBV5-4,TRBJ2-3,-
CASSLGIQENYGYTF,TRBV7-9,TRBJ1-2,-
CASSPGQVETAFF,TRBV12-3/TRBV12-4,TRBJ1-1,-
CASRASRGIGTTEAFF,TRBV2,TRBJ1-1,-
CASSEAGSYEQYF,TRBV6-1,TRBJ2-7,-
CASSSGLAGGPADTQYF,TRBV7-2,TRBJ2-3,-
CASTVGTVSYNEQFF,TRBV5-1,TRBJ2-1,-
CATSSHRDPFESFATQYF,TRBV15,TRBJ2-3,-
CASSPPVNYGYTF,TRBV18,TRBJ1-2,-
CAIQERTALFQSEGYTF,TRBV10-3,TRBJ1-2,-
CASSLGWTDTQYF,TRBV7-2,TRBJ2-3,-
CASSSSAGGNTEAFF,TRBV7-3,TRBJ1-1,-
CATSDPDRPQQFF,TRBV24-1,TRBJ2-1,-
CASSTTGGRNAFF,TRBV5-1,TRBJ1-1,-
CASSPDVAYEQYF,TRBV12-3/TRBV12-4,TRBJ2-7,-
CASSYSSSKAGYTQYF,TRBV6-5,TRBJ2-3,-
CASSWTENTGELFF,TRBV5-1,TRBJ2-2,-
CASAVGGRQYF,TRBV3-1,TRBJ2-7,-
CASGPRRENTEAFF,TRBV27,TRBJ1-1,-
CASDAGEADTQYF,TRBV12-3/TRBV12-4,TRBJ2-3,-
CASSLVGPGEQFF,TRBV5-6,TRBJ2-1,-
CASSLGQRGYTDTQYF,TRBV7-2,TRBJ2-3,-
CASRPFPVATNEKLFF,TRBV27,TRBJ1-4,-
CASSLVQNEAFF,TRBV12-3/TRBV12-4,TRBJ1-1,-
CASSEAGDSPLHF,TRBV6-1,TRBJ1-6,-
CAISDPLGDGAVQPQHF,TRBV10-3,TRBJ1-5,-
CASSLARTGIYEQYF,TRBV5-1,TRBJ2-7,-
CASSLYPGLQSEAFF,TRBV27,TRBJ1-1,-
CASSLRTGGAHGYTF,TRBV3-1,TRBJ1-2,-
CASGDTSYEQYF,TRBV7-2,TRBJ2-7,-
CASSRGEQETQYF,TRBV5-1,TRBJ2-5,-